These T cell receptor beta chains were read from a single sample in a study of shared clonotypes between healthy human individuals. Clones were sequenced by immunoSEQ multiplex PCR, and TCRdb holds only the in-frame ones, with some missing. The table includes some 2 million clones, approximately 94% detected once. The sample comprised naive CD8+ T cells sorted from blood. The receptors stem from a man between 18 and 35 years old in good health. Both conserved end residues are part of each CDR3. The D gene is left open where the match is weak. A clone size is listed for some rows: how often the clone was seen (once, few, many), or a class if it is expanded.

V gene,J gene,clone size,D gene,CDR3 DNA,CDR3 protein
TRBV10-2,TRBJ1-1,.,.,TGCGCCAGCAGTGAGTCAGGGGGAGTCACTGAAGCTTTCTTT,CASSESGGVTEAFF
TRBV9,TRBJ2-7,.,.,TGTGCCAGCAGCGTGGGGGTTATTTCCTACGAGCAGTACTTC,CASSVGVISYEQYF
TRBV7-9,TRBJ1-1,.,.,TGTGCCAGCAGCTTAGCGGGCACAATGGGTACTGAAGCTTTCTTT,CASSLAGTMGTEAFF
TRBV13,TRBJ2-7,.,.,TGTGCCAGCAGCGCAGGGGAACGGTACGAGCAGTACTTC,CASSAGERYEQYF
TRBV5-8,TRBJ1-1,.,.,TGTGCCAGCAGCCCATTTGGTGAGGCCATAGAAATGAACACTGAAGCTTTCTTT,CASSPFGEAIEMNTEAFF
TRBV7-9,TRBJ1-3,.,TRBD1,TGTGCCAGCAGCTTAATTGGGACAGGGTACGGAAACACCATATATTTT,CASSLIGTGYGNTIYF
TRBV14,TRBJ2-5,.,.,TGTGCCAGCAGCCAAAAGAGAACGGGTATTCCAGAGACCCAGTACTTC,CASSQKRTGIPETQYF
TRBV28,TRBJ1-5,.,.,TGTGCCAGCAGTTTGAGTCCAGGGGTCGGCAATCAGCCCCAGCATTTT,CASSLSPGVGNQPQHF
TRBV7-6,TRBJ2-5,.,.,TGTGCCAGCAGCCGGGATATGTCGAACCAAGAGACCCAGTACTTC,CASSRDMSNQETQYF
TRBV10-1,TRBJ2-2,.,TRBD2,TGCGCCAGCAGTGAGTCGAAGGCTAGCGGGCAACGCACCGGGGAGCTGTTTTTT,CASSESKASGQRTGELFF
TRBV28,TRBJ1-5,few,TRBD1,TGTGCCAGCAGTTCAGGGACAGGGTTTCAGCCCCAGCATTTT,CASSSGTGFQPQHF